Sequencing of this T cell receptor (beta chain) was carried out in a study of human T cells and chemical hapten exposure. V lost 0 bases and J lost 4; bases outside the gene matches: 6. Germline CDR1 GTSNPN, CDR2 SVGIG (reference sequence). This CDR3 spans 15 amino acids. It was the library that attached unique molecular identifiers to individual cDNA molecules. The authors' processing: A typical sample had roughly 87,000 TCRs, with about 23,224 to 690,600 overall. From the 5' RACE reads, TCRdb called clonotypes with MiXCR, one entry per CDR3 protein. TCRdb, not the authors, supplied the V and J calls. The table includes 75,000 or so distinct CDR3 sequences, about 15% detected once. Researchers extracted total RNA from unfractionated whole blood. This clonotype was found a few times. Its cognate antigen is unknown. General observations from the study: Sensitizing to DPC left TCRs with a frequency above 1 in 1000 unaltered.

This chain connects TRBV30 to TRBJ1-5; 7 nucleotides align to TRBD1. The source of this sequence is a female donor in good health. The CDR3 loop is CAWSVRGTANQPQHF. In DNA form, the CDR3 reads TGTGCCTGGAGTGTGAGAGGGACAGCAAATCAGCCCCAGCATTTT.